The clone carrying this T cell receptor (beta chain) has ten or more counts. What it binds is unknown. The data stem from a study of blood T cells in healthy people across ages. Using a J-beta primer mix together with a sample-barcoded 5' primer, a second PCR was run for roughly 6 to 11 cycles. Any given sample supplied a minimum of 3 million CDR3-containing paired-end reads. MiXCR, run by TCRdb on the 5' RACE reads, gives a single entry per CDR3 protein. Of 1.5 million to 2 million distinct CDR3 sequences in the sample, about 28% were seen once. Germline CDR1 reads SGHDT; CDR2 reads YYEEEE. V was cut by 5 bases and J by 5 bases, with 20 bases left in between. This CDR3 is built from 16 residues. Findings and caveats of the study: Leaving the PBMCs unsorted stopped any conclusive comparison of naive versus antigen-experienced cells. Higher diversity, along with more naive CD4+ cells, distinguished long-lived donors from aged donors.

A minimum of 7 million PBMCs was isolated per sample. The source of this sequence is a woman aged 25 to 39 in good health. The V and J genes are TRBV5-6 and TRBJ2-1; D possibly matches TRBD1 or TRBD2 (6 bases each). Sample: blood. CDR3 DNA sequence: TGTGCCAGCAGATCCGGGTGGGGGGCTTCTAACAATGAGCAGTTCTTC. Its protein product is CASRSGWGASNNEQFF.